The next 27 T cell receptor beta chains were all read from a single sample in a study of shared clonotypes between healthy human individuals. Profiling relied on immunoSEQ multiplex PCR, and the TCRdb table lists in-frame clones only, not all of them. The repertoire holds some 2,100,000 clones, 90% to 97% seen once, with over 0.1% in the top ten. The sample was naive CD4+ T cells sorted from blood. The subset is: CD45RA+ positively selected. These receptors were obtained from a man younger than 35 in good health.

The V call is TRBV4-3, the J call TRBJ1-2; D remains ambiguous. V gave up 0 bases and J gave up 5 bases, with 10 bases separating them. The CDR3 runs to 14 residues. Germline V gene lookup returns CDR1 LGHNA and CDR2 YSLEER. The CDR3 sequence is CASSQDSGVYGYTF. The CDR3 region has the DNA TGCGCCAGCAGCCAAGATAGCGGGGTATATGGCTACACCTTC.

The chain combines TRBV7-2 with TRBJ1-5; possible D gene TRBD1, 6 bases. The CDR3 consists of 14 residues. V was pared by 5 bases and J by 7 bases, with 15 bases between. CDR1 SGHTA and CDR2 FQGNSA come from the germline V gene. CDR3 DNA sequence: TGTGCCAGCAGCCGCGCGGACAGCAGGCAGCCCCAGCATTTT. Its translation: CASSRADSRQPQHF. Drawing the rest from reference TRBV7-2 and TRBJ1-5, the complete variable domain is GAGVSQSPSNKVTEKGKDVELRCDPISGHTALYWYRQSLGQGLEFLIYFQGNSAPDKSGLPSDRFSAERTGGSVSTLTIQRTQQEDSAVYLCASSRADSRQPQHFGDGTRLSIL.

The CDR3 loop is CASSHGLVSGELFF. CDR3 DNA sequence: TGTGCCAGCAGCCACGGACTAGTATCCGGGGAGCTGTTTTTT. The J gene is TRBJ2-2, the V gene TRBV11-2; the match to TRBD2 covers 7 bases. The CDR3 contains 14 residues. Trimming took 5 bases from V and 6 from J; bases not matched to a gene: 6. The V gene's germline CDR1 is SGHAT and CDR2 FQNNGV.

The rearrangement uses TRBV5-1 and TRBJ2-1; a weak D match, TRBD2 (5 bases). Germline V lookup: CDR1 SGHRS, CDR2 YFSETQ. The length of the CDR3 is 17 residues. V lost 1 base to trimming and J lost 0 bases, with 14 bases between them. In nucleotides, the CDR3 is TGCGCCAGCAGCTTGCAATTAGGACTCAGCTCCTACAATGAGCAGTTCTTC. It specifies CASSLQLGLSSYNEQFF.

The chain employs TRBV4-2 and TRBJ1-1; D is perhaps TRBD1 (6 bases). The length of the CDR3 is 13 residues. Looked up from germline, CDR1 is LGHNA and CDR2 is YNFKEQ. V was pared by 5 bases and J by 7 bases, with 14 bases between. CDR3 bases: TGTGCCAGCAGCTATAGGGGGGAGGTTGAAGCTTTCTTT. Protein product: CASSYRGEVEAFF.

The V gene is TRBV7-6, the J gene TRBJ2-3, with 12 positions matching TRBD1. The junction had 2 bases not matched to a gene; V was cut back by 3 bases and J by 1 base. CDR3 length equals 16 residues. CDR1 and CDR2 (germline): SGHVS, FNYEAQ. The CDR3: CASSFGTGGGTDTQYF. DNA of the CDR3: TGTGCCAGCAGCTTCGGGACAGGGGGCGGCACAGATACGCAGTATTTT.

As concerns this clone: Other DNA sequences in the sample encode the same CDR3. The V gene is TRBV6-5, the J gene TRBJ1-2; TRBD1 is a possible D gene (6 bases). The V end lost 6 bases, the J end lost 5 bases, and 13 bases lay between the germline ends. Germline-derived CDR1 and CDR2 are MNHEY and SVGAGI. The CDR3 sequence is 13 residues long. This CDR3 is CASSLGQSYGYTF. The CDR3 DNA reads as TGTGCCAGCAGCCTTGGACAGTCGTATGGCTACACCTTC.

V and J are TRBV11-2 and TRBJ2-5; TRBD1 matches at 12 bases. The germline gives CDR1 SGHAT, CDR2 FQNNGV. V lost 5 bases and J lost 5; bases outside the gene matches: 6. This CDR3 is built from 15 residues. The CDR3 DNA reads as TGTGCCAGCAGCCACGGGACAGGGGGCAAGGAGACCCAGTACTTC. Protein sequence: CASSHGTGGKETQYF.

The J gene is TRBJ2-7, the V gene TRBV10-1; 10 bases line up with TRBD1. V trimming: 4 bases; J trimming: 2 bases; junction bases outside the gene matches: 5. This CDR3 region has 15 residues. Germline V gives CDR1 WNHNN, CDR2 SYGVQD (reference sequence). In DNA, the CDR3 is TGCGCCAGCAGTGGCCGGACAGGGGGACCCTACGAGCAGTACTTC. Translating gives CASSGRTGGPYEQYF.

On this clone: This CDR3 is also generated by other DNA sequences in the sample. The genes are TRBV30 and TRBJ1-2; D not resolved. Germline CDR1 reads GTSNPN; CDR2 reads SVGIG (reference sequence). Trimming left V 3 bases short and J 0 bases short, with 11 bases between. This CDR3 is built from 14 residues. CDR3 sequence (DNA): TGTGCCTGGAGCGAGTCCACGGCTAACTATGGCTACACCTTC. Residues: CAWSESTANYGYTF. Using reference TRBV30 and TRBJ1-2 for the parts outside the CDR3, the full variable domain is SQTIHQWPATLVQPVGSPLSLECTVEGTSNPNLYWYRQAAGRGLQLLFYSVGIGQISSEVPQNLSASRPQDRQFILSSKKLLLSDSGFYLCAWSESTANYGYTFGSGTRLTVV.

The chain couples TRBV4-1 to TRBJ2-5; 7 bases agree with TRBD1. J gave up 1 base and V 4 bases, and 9 bases lay outside the gene matches. Looked up from germline, CDR1 is MGHRA and CDR2 is YSYEKL. CDR3 size: 16 residues. The CDR3 reads CASSLRGSGGQETQYF. CDR3 sequence (DNA): TGCGCCAGCAGCCTTCGAGGGTCAGGGGGCCAAGAGACCCAGTACTTC.

The chain has TRBV4-3 and TRBJ1-5, with D possibly matching TRBD1 (5 bases). Germline CDR1 is LGHNA and CDR2 is YSLEER. The CDR3 consists of 15 residues. Trimming pared 0 bases from V and 7 bases from J, leaving 13 bases between. The CDR3 region has the DNA TGCGCCAGCAGCCAAGAGGTGGGGGGGTGGCAGCCCCAGCATTTT. Translated, it gives CASSQEVGGWQPQHF.

The V call is TRBV10-2, the J call TRBJ2-7; D call uncertain. V dropped 2 bases and J dropped 6 bases, with 5 bases sitting between them. Germline V gene data show CDR1 as WSHSY and CDR2 as SAAADI. CDR3 length equals 11 residues. In DNA, the CDR3 is TGCGCCAGCAGTGAGACGGCCGAGCAGTACTTC. Protein sequence: CASSETAEQYF.

The chain joins TRBV25-1 to TRBJ1-4; 7 bases align to TRBD1. This CDR3 has 15 residues. V lost 8 bases and J lost 8; bases outside the gene matches: 14. Germline V gives CDR1 MGHDK, CDR2 SYGVNS. DNA of the CDR3: TGTGCCAGCCGTACAAGACAGGGAGCGGGAGAAAAACTGTTTTTT. This translates into CASRTRQGAGEKLFF.

The rearrangement links TRBV5-1 to TRBJ2-6; D possibly corresponds to TRBD1 (6 bases). Germline V gene sequence: CDR1 SGHRS, CDR2 YFSETQ. The CDR3 covers 17 residues. Trimming took 5 bases from V and 0 from J, leaving 15 bases between them. The CDR3 sequence: CASSGQQLASGANVLTF. The CDR3 DNA reads TGCGCCAGCAGTGGACAGCAGTTGGCCTCTGGGGCCAACGTCCTGACTTTC. Complete variable domain (other parts from reference TRBV5-1 and TRBJ2-6): KAGVTQTPRYLIKTRGQQVTLSCSPISGHRSVSWYQQTPGQGLQFLFEYFSETQRNKGNFPGRFSGRQFSNSRSEMNVSTLELGDSALYLCASSGQQLASGANVLTFGAGSRLTVL.

This chain links TRBV4-3 with TRBJ2-3, with 9 bases that match TRBD1. Germline V CDR1 and CDR2: LGHNA, YSLEER. The CDR3 length is 16 residues. J lost 2 bases, V lost 4 bases, and 7 bases had no gene match. CDR3 residues: CASSPRGQGTTDTQYF. The CDR3 region has the DNA TGCGCCAGCAGCCCGAGGGGACAGGGAACCACAGATACGCAGTATTTT.

This clone was picked up one time. The rearrangement links TRBV9 to TRBJ2-5; 7 nucleotides match TRBD1. V was clipped by 3 bases and J by 0 bases; unmatched bases: 2. Germline loops: CDR1 SGDLS, CDR2 YYNGEE. This CDR3 is built from 14 residues. Here the CDR3 reads CASSATGDQETQYF. The CDR3 bases are TGTGCCAGCAGCGCAACAGGGGACCAAGAGACCCAGTACTTC.

This chain connects TRBV9 to TRBJ1-2; D gene uncertain. Germline assignment: CDR1 SGDLS and CDR2 YYNGEE. The CDR3 extends over 16 amino acids. V lost 0 bases, J lost 2 bases, and 14 bases lay in between. The CDR3 nucleotides are TGTGCCAGCAGCGTAGCTACTAAGGGTGAGAACTATGGCTACACCTTC. Amino acids: CASSVATKGENYGYTF.

This chain links TRBV5-4 with TRBJ2-7, with TRBD1 matching over 9 bases. The CDR3 is 16 amino acids. The V segment lost 4 bases and the J segment 3 bases; nucleotides outside the gene matches: 11. Germline CDR1 and CDR2: SGHNT and YYREEE (reference sequence). Written as DNA, the CDR3 is TGTGCCAGCAGCCCGGGGACAGGGATAGAAGGCTACGAGCAGTACTTC. Amino acid sequence: CASSPGTGIEGYEQYF.

The gene calls are TRBV10-3 and TRBJ1-2; D uncertain. Trimming removed 9 bases at V and 0 bases at J, with 11 bases between. This CDR3 is 13 amino acids long. CDR1 ENHRY and CDR2 SYGVKD come from the germline V gene. For the CDR3, the DNA is TGTGCCATACAAGACGGAGCTAACTATGGCTACACCTTC. This codes for CAIQDGANYGYTF.

A note on this clone: Different DNA sequences within this sample yield the same CDR3. The chain joins TRBV20-1 to TRBJ2-5; D call uncertain. Germline V gene sequence: CDR1 DFQATT, CDR2 SNEGSKA (reference sequence). The length of the CDR3 is 11 residues. Trimming cost V 1 base and J 5 bases, with 5 bases left between them. Written as DNA, the CDR3 is TGCAGTGCTAGAGGTGGGGAGACCCAGTACTTC. It specifies CSARGGETQYF.

This clone was recorded only once. The V and J genes are TRBV7-2 and TRBJ2-7; 13 nucleotides match TRBD2. V was clipped by 5 bases and J by 4 bases; unmatched bases: 5. The CDR3 is 15 residues long. Germline CDR1 and CDR2: SGHTA and FQGNSA. CDR3 sequence: CASSAGTSGIYEQYF. DNA of the CDR3: TGTGCCAGCAGCGCCGGGACTAGCGGGATTTACGAGCAGTACTTC.

The rearrangement links TRBV11-2 to TRBJ2-7; the match to TRBD2 covers 10 bases. J lost 5 bases, V lost 5 bases, and 12 bases had no gene match. Looked up from germline, CDR1 is SGHAT and CDR2 is FQNNGV. The CDR3 loop spans 16 amino acids. DNA for the CDR3: TGTGCCAGCAGCATTAGGCAAGGGACTAGCGCTGACGAGCAGTACTTC. Protein product: CASSIRQGTSADEQYF.

The chain is built from TRBV7-8 and TRBJ2-7; no clear D. The germline gives CDR1 SGHVS, CDR2 FQNEAQ. The V and J ends lost 5 bases and 5 bases respectively, with 7 bases between them. The CDR3 spans 11 residues. This CDR3 reads CASSRIDEQYF. CDR3 nucleotides: TGTGCCAGCAGCCGTATAGACGAGCAGTACTTC.

V and J are TRBV6-8 and TRBJ2-1; TRBD2 aligns across 13 bases. The germline V gene has CDR1 MNHGY and CDR2 SAAAGT. The CDR3 has 18 residues. V shed 3 bases and J 8 bases; nucleotides not matched to a gene: 13. CDR3 in amino acids: CASSYPLAGGRSQDEQFF. The CDR3 coding sequence is TGTGCCAGCAGTTATCCACTAGCGGGAGGGAGGTCCCAGGATGAGCAGTTCTTC.

The chain joins TRBV28 to TRBJ2-7; 7 bases are shared with TRBD1. CDR3 length: 14 amino acids. V trimming: 7 bases; J trimming: 4 bases; junction bases outside the gene matches: 10. Germline V gene sequence: CDR1 MDHEN, CDR2 SYDVKM. The CDR3 sequence is CASNIRGPVYEQYF. CDR3 bases: TGTGCCAGCAATATTAGGGGGCCGGTGTACGAGCAGTACTTC.

The gene calls are TRBV9 and TRBJ2-1; D unresolved. The CDR3 loop spans 14 amino acids. V dropped 4 bases and J dropped 4 bases, with 12 bases sitting between them. CDR1 is SGDLS, CDR2 YYNGEE, per germline. CDR3 DNA sequence: TGTGCCAGCAGCCCCGGGCCCGATTACAATGAGCAGTTCTTC. This encodes CASSPGPDYNEQFF.